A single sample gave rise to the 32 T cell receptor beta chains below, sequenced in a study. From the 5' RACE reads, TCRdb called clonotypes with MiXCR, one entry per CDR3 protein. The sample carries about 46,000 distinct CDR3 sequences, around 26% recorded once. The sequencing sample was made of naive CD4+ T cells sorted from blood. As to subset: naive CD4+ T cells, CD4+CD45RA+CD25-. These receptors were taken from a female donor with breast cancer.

CDR3 sequence (DNA): TGTGCCAGCAGTTTTCTGCAGGGGAGCTACGAGCAGTACTTC. Residues: CASSFLQGSYEQYF. This chain links TRBV27 with TRBJ2-7, with a tentative D call TRBD1 (6 bases). Trimming left V 3 bases short and J 3 bases short, with 12 bases between. Germline CDR1 is MNHEY and CDR2 is SMNVEV (reference sequence). CDR3 size: 14 residues.

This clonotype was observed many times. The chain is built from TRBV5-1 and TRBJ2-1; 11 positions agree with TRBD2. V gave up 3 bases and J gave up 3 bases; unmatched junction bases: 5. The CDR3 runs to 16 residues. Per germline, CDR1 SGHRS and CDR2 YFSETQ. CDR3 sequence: CASSSGLADSYNEQFF. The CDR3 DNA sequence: TGCGCCAGCAGCTCGGGACTAGCGGACAGCTACAATGAGCAGTTCTTC.

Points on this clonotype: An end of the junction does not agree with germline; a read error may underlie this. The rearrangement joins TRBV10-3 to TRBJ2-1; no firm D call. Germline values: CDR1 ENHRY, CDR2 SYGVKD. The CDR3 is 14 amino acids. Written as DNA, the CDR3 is TGTGCCATCAGTGATTTACCCCTGTACAGTGAGCAGTTCTTC. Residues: CAISDLPLYSEQFF.

The CDR3 DNA sequence: TGTGCCAGCAGCAGACGCGGGAGGGCCGGCTACAATGAGCAGTTCTTC. Its protein product is CASSRRGRAGYNEQFF. J is TRBJ2-1 and V is TRBV27; TRBD2 aligns across 9 bases. The J segment lost 3 bases and the V segment lost 6 bases, leaving 9 bases of the junction unmatched. Germline loops: CDR1 MNHEY, CDR2 SMNVEV (reference sequence). This CDR3 has 16 residues.

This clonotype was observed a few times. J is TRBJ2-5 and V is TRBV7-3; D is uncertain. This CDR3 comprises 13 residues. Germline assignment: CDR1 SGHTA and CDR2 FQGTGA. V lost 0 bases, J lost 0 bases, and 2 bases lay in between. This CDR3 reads CASSLTYQETQYF. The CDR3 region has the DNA TGTGCCAGCAGCTTAACCTACCAAGAGACCCAGTACTTC. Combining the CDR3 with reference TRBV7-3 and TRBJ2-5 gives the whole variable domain GAGVSQTPSNKVTEKGKYVELRCDPISGHTALYWYRQSLGQGPEFLIYFQGTGAADDSGLPNDRFFAVRPEGSVSTLKIQRTERGDSAVYLCASSLTYQETQYFGPGTRLLVL.

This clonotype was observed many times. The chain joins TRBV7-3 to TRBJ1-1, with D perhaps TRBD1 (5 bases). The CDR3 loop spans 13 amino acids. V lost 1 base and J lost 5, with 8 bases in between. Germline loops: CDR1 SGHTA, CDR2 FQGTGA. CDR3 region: CASSLRRGTEAFF. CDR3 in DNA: TGTGCCAGCAGCTTAAGGCGGGGGACTGAAGCTTTCTTT.

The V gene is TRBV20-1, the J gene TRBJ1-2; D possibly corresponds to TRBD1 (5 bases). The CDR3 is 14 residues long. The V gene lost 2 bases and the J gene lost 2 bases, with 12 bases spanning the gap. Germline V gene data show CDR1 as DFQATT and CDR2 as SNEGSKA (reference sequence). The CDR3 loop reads CSARRDGRNYGYTF. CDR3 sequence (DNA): TGCAGTGCTAGACGGGACGGACGAAACTATGGCTACACCTTC.

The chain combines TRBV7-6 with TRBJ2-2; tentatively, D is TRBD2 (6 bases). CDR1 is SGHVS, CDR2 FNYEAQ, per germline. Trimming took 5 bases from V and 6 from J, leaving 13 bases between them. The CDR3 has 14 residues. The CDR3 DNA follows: TGTGCCAGCAGCACTCTAGCGTCTGCCGGGGAGCTGTTTTTT. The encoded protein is CASSTLASAGELFF.

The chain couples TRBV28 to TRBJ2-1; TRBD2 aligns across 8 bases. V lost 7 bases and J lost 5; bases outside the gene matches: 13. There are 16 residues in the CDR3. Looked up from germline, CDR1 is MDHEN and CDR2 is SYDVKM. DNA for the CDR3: TGTGCCAGCAACATAGCGGGGCTAGCGGAAAACAATGAGCAGTTCTTC. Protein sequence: CASNIAGLAENNEQFF.

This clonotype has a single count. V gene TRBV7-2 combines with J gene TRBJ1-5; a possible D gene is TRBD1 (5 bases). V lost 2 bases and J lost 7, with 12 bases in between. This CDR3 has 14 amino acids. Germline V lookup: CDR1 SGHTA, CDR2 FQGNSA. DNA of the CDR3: TGTGCCAGCAGCTTATTGGCAGGGCGCCAGCCCCAGCATTTT. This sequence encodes CASSLLAGRQPQHF.

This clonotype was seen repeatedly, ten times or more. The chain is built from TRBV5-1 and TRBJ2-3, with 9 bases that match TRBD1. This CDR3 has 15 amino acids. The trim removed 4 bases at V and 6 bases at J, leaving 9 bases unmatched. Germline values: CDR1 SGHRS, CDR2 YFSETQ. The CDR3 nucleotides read TGCGCCAGCAGCACGGGACAGGGTAATGTGGATACGCAGTATTTT. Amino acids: CASSTGQGNVDTQYF.

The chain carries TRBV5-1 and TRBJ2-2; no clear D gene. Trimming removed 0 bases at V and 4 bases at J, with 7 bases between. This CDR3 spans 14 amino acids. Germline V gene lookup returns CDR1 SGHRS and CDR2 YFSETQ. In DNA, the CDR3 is TGCGCCAGCAGCTTGGATCTGACCACCGGGGAGCTGTTTTTT. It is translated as CASSLDLTTGELFF.

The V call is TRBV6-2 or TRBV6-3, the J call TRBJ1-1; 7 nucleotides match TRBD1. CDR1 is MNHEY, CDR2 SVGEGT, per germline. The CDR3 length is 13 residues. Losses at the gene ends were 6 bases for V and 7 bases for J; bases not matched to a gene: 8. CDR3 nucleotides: TGTGCCAGCAGCCACCGGGACAGATTTGAAGCTTTCTTT. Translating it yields CASSHRDRFEAFF.

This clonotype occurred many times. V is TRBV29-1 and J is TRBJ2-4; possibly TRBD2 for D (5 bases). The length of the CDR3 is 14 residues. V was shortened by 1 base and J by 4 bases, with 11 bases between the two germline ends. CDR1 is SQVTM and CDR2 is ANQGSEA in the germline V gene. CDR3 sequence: CSVEAWPGKNIQYF. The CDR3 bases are TGCAGCGTTGAAGCCTGGCCGGGAAAAAACATTCAGTACTTC.

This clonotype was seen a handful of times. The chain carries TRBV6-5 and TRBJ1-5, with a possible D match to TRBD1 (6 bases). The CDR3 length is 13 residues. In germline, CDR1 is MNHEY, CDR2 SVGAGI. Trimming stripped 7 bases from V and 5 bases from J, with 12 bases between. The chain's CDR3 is CASINRADQPQHF. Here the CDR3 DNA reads TGTGCCAGCATAAACAGGGCGGATCAGCCCCAGCATTTT.

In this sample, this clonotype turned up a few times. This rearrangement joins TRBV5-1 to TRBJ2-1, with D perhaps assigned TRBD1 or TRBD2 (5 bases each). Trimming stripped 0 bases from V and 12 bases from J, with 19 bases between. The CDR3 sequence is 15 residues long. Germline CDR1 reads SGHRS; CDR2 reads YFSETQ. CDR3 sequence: CASSLVGDREGLQFF. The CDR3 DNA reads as TGCGCCAGCAGCTTGGTGGGGGATCGCGAAGGTTTGCAGTTCTTC.

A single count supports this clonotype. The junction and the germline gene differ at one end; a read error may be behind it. This CDR3 is CASSYSPAQYEQHF. In DNA, the CDR3 is TGTGCCAGCAGTTACTCCCCAGCCCAGTACGAGCAGCACTTC. The chain employs TRBV6-5 and TRBJ2-7; D call uncertain. This CDR3 contains 14 residues. From germline, CDR1 is MNHEY and CDR2 SVGAGI.

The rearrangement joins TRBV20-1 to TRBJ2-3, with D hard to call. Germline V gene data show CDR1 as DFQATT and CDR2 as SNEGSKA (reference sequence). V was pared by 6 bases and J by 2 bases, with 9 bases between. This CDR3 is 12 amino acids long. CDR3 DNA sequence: TGCAGTGCGCCGAAGGACACAGATACGCAGTATTTT. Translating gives CSAPKDTDTQYF.

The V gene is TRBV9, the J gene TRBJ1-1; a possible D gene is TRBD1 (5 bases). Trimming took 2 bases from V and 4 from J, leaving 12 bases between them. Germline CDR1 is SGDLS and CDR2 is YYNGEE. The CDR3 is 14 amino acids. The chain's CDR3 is CASSVNQGSTEAFF. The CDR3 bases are TGTGCCAGCAGCGTCAACCAGGGTTCCACTGAAGCTTTCTTT.

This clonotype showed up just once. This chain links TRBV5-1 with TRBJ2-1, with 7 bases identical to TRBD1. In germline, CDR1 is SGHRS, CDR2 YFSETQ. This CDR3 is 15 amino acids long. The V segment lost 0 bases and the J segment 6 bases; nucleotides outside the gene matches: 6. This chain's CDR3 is CASSLAGTEFNEQFF. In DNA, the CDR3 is TGCGCCAGCAGCTTGGCCGGGACAGAATTCAATGAGCAGTTCTTC.

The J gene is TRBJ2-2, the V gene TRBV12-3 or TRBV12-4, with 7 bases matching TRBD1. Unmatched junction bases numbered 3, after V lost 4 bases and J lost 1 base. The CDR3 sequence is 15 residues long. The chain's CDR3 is CASSSNRGNTGELFF. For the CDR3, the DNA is TGTGCCAGCAGTTCAAACAGGGGGAACACCGGGGAGCTGTTTTTT.

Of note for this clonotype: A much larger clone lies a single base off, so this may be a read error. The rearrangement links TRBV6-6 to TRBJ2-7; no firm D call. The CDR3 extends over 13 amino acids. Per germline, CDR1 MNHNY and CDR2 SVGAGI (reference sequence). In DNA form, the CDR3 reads TGTGCCGGCAGTTCCGGATGGGGTTACGAGCAGTACTTC. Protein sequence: CAGSSGWGYEQYF.

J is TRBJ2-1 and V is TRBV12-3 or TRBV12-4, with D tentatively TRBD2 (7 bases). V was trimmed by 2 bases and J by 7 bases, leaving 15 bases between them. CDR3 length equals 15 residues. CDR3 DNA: TGTGCCAGCAGTTTAAGGGGGAGGGGCAGTAATGAGCAGTTCTTC. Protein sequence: CASSLRGRGSNEQFF.

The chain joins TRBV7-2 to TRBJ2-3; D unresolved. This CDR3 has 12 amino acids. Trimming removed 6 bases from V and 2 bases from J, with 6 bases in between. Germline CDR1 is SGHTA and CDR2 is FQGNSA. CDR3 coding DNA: TGTGCCAGCAGACTAAACACAGATACGCAGTATTTT. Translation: CASRLNTDTQYF.

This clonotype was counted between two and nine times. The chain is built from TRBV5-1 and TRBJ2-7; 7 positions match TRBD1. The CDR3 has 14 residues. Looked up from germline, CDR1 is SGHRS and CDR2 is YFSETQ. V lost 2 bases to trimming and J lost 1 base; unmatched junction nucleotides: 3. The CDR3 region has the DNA TGCGCCAGCAGCTTACAGGGGAATTCCTACGAGCAGTACTTC. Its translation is CASSLQGNSYEQYF.

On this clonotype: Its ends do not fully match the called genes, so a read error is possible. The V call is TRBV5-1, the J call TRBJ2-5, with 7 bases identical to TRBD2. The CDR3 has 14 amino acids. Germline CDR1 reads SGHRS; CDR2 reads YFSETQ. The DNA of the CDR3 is TGCACCAGCAGCTTGCGGGGAGGGCAAGAGACCCAGTACTTC. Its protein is CTSSLRGGQETQYF.

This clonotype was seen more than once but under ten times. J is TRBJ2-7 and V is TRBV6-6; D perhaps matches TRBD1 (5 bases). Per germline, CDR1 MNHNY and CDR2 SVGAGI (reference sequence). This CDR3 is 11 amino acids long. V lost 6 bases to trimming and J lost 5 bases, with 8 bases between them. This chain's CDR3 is CASSPGHEQYF. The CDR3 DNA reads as TGTGCCAGCAGCCCAGGGCACGAGCAGTACTTC.

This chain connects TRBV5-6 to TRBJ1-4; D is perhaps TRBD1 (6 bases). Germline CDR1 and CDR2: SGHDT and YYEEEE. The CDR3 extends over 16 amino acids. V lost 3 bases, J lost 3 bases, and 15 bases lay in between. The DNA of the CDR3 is TGTGCCAGCAGCTCCGGGGACATTTCTTCTAATGAAAAACTGTTTTTT. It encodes CASSSGDISSNEKLFF.

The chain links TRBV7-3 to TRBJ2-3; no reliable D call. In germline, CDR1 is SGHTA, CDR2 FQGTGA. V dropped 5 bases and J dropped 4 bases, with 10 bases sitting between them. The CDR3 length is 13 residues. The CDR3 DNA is TGTGCCAGCAGCCGTTCCTTTGCAGATACGCAGTATTTT. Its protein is CASSRSFADTQYF. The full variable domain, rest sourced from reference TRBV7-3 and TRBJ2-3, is GAGVSQTPSNKVTEKGKYVELRCDPISGHTALYWYRQSLGQGPEFLIYFQGTGAADDSGLPNDRFFAVRPEGSVSTLKIQRTERGDSAVYLCASSRSFADTQYFGPGTRLTVL.

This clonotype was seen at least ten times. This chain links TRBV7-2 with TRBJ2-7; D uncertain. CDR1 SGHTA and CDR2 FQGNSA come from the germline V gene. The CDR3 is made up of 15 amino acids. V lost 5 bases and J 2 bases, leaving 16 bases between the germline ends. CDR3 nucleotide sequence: TGTGCCAGCAGCCCGACAACTGGGCCAACCTACGAGCAGTACTTC. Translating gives CASSPTTGPTYEQYF.

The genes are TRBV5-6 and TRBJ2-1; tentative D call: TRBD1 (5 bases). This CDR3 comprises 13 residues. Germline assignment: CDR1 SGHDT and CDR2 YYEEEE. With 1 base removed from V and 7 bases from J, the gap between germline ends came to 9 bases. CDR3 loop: CASSLSGPNEQFF. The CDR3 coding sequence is TGTGCCAGCAGCTTGTCAGGGCCTAATGAGCAGTTCTTC.

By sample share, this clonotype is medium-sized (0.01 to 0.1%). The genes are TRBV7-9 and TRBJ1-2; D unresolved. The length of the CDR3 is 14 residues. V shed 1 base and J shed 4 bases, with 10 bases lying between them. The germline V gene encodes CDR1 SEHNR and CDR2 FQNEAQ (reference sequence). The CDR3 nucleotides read TGTGCCAGCAGCTTAGATAATAGGATCTATGGCTACACCTTC. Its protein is CASSLDNRIYGYTF.